This passage covers 15 T cell receptor beta chains from one sample sequenced in a study of identical twins. MiXCR was run by TCRdb on the 5' RACE reads, yielding one entry per CDR3 protein. Of 600,000 to 800,000 distinct CDR3 sequences listed, around 20% are singletons. This same sample was also part of a study on T cells expressing NK-cell markers.

Sequencing input: PBMCs. The source is a woman aged 18-29 years in good health.

J is TRBJ2-7 and V is TRBV19; 7 nucleotides line up with TRBD2. The CDR3 covers 15 residues. Looked up from germline, CDR1 is LNHDA and CDR2 is SQIVND (reference sequence). Trimming cost V 1 base and J 2 bases; bases outside gene matches: 5. The CDR3 loop reads CASSIGGGRTYEQYF. CDR3 nucleotide sequence: TGTGCCAGTAGTATAGGGGGAGGGAGGACCTACGAGCAGTACTTC.

The V call is TRBV11-2, the J call TRBJ2-7; D might be TRBD1 (6 bases). Germline V gene lookup returns CDR1 SGHAT and CDR2 FQNNGV. Deletions cut 0 bases from V and 3 bases from J, with 9 bases between. This CDR3 has 14 amino acids. CDR3 residues: CASSLEQGHYEQYF. The CDR3 nucleotides are TGTGCCAGCAGCTTAGAACAGGGCCACTACGAGCAGTACTTC.

Notes on this clonotype: The junction differs from germline at one of its ends, possibly a read error. J is TRBJ2-3 and V is TRBV3-1; D possibly matches TRBD1 or TRBD2 (5 bases each). The CDR3 is 15 amino acids. Germline CDR1 reads LGHDT; CDR2 reads YNNKEL (reference sequence). CDR3 region: CATSQGVRTADTQYF. The CDR3 DNA sequence: TGTGCCACCAGCCAGGGTGTGAGGACTGCAGATACGCAGTATTTT.

This clonotype has ten or more counts. The CDR3 DNA reads as TGTGCCAGCAGCTTCGGACTAGCGGGAGTCGATGAGCAGTTCTTC. It translates to CASSFGLAGVDEQFF. The V call is TRBV7-7, the J call TRBJ2-1, with 13 bases matching TRBD2. CDR3 size: 15 residues. Trimming cost V 3 bases and J 8 bases; bases outside gene matches: 4. Germline CDR1 reads SSHAT; CDR2 reads FNYEAQ (reference sequence).

This rearrangement joins TRBV3-1 to TRBJ2-7, with TRBD2 matching over 13 bases. The CDR3 loop spans 16 amino acids. V was clipped by 4 bases and J by 0 bases; unmatched bases: 3. The V gene's germline CDR1 is LGHDT and CDR2 YNNKEL (reference sequence). As DNA, the CDR3 is TGTGCCAGCAGCCGGACTAGCGGGGGAACCTCCTACGAGCAGTACTTC. Encoded protein: CASSRTSGGTSYEQYF.

In this sample, this clonotype turned up a few times. The chain uses TRBV20-1 and TRBJ1-6, with a weak D call TRBD1 (5 bases). Looked up from germline, CDR1 is DFQATT and CDR2 is SNEGSKA (reference sequence). V was cut by 7 bases and J by 10 bases, with 17 bases left in between. This CDR3 is built from 13 residues. The CDR3 nucleotides are TGCAGTGGAACAACTTACGGGGACTCACCCCTCCACTTT. This encodes CSGTTYGDSPLHF.

This clonotype was counted only a few times. The chain combines TRBV7-9 with TRBJ2-7, with 9 bases fitting TRBD1. V lost 5 bases, J lost 2 bases, and 7 bases stayed unmatched. The CDR3 spans 15 residues. Germline CDR1 is SEHNR and CDR2 is FQNEAQ (reference sequence). CDR3 sequence (DNA): TGTGCCAGCAGCGCCGAGGGACAGGGCCCCTACGAGCAGTACTTC. Translating gives CASSAEGQGPYEQYF.

This clonotype has at least ten counts. The CDR3: CASRTPVRDNQGNYGYTF. The CDR3 nucleotides are TGTGCCAGCAGGACACCTGTCCGGGACAACCAAGGGAACTATGGCTACACCTTC. This chain uses TRBV6-1 with TRBJ1-2, with a possible D match to TRBD1 (6 bases). This CDR3 has 18 amino acids. Trimming stripped 6 bases from V and 2 bases from J, with 25 bases between. CDR1 and CDR2 (germline): MNHNS, SASEGT.

This clonotype was observed a few times. The chain carries TRBV9 and TRBJ2-5, with unresolved D. Trimming pared 0 bases from V and 2 bases from J, leaving 8 bases between. Germline loops: CDR1 SGDLS, CDR2 YYNGEE. The CDR3 spans 14 residues. CDR3 coding DNA: TGTGCCAGCAGCGTAGGCTCAAGTCAAGAGACCCAGTACTTC. It yields the protein CASSVGSSQETQYF.

This clonotype was counted a few times. The chain uses TRBV6-1 and TRBJ2-2, with TRBD1 matching 8 bases. Unmatched junction bases numbered 4, after V lost 6 bases and J lost 4 bases. Germline loops: CDR1 MNHNS, CDR2 SASEGT. CDR3 length: 14 amino acids. CDR3 sequence (DNA): TGTGCCAGCAGCTCAGGGGGCGTCACCGGGGAGCTGTTTTTT. It encodes CASSSGGVTGELFF.

The chain is built from TRBV28 and TRBJ2-3; TRBD2 matches 8 bases. The CDR3 has 16 residues. Germline V gives CDR1 MDHEN, CDR2 SYDVKM. The V and J ends lost 4 bases and 5 bases, in that order; junction bases with no gene match: 11. The CDR3 protein is CASSSGSSGVGDTQYF. The CDR3 bases are TGTGCCAGCAGTTCTGGGAGTAGCGGGGTAGGAGATACGCAGTATTTT.

This clonotype was seen more than once but under ten times. This rearrangement joins TRBV12-3 or TRBV12-4 to TRBJ2-7; D is possibly TRBD1 or TRBD2 (5 bases each). This CDR3 spans 15 amino acids. Trimming took 6 bases from V and 2 from J, leaving 17 bases between them. Written as DNA, the CDR3 is TGTGCCAGCAGGGCCGGGACCCTCGAGGCCTACGAGCAGTACTTC. It yields the protein CASRAGTLEAYEQYF.

This clonotype occurred many times. The chain combines TRBV20-1 with TRBJ2-1; no reliable D call. This CDR3 is 14 amino acids long. V was pared by 6 bases and J by 2 bases, with 14 bases between. CDR1 is DFQATT, CDR2 SNEGSKA, per germline (reference sequence). CDR3 bases: TGCAGTGCCCGCTGGCGGATGACCTACAATGAGCAGTTCTTC. Translation gives CSARWRMTYNEQFF.

This clonotype was seen more than once but under ten times. The rearrangement joins TRBV30 to TRBJ1-5; D is undetermined. Trimming pared 1 base from V and 6 bases from J, leaving 13 bases between. Germline V gene lookup returns CDR1 GTSNPN and CDR2 SVGIG (reference sequence). The CDR3 has 14 residues. The CDR3 spells CAWSDGGFSQPQHF. In DNA, the CDR3 is TGTGCCTGGAGTGACGGAGGTTTTTCTCAGCCCCAGCATTTT.

V and J are TRBV20-1 and TRBJ1-1; 9 bases fit TRBD1. V dropped 3 bases and J dropped 6; count of bases not matched to a gene: 5. CDR3 length equals 13 residues. Germline V CDR1 and CDR2: DFQATT, SNEGSKA (reference sequence). The chain's CDR3 is CSARDRGPPEAFF. The CDR3 nucleotides read TGCAGTGCTAGGGACAGGGGACCCCCTGAAGCTTTCTTT.